This T cell receptor beta chain was found in a study of blood T cell repertoires in COVID-19. Across the whole study: Sites in the United States, Italy and Spain provided acute and convalescent COVID-19 samples. PBMCs, B-cell-depleted T cells, or T cells provided the cDNA or gDNA that made up the material.

CDR1 and CDR2 (germline): MNHEY, SVGAGI. The CDR3 has 13 amino acids. Trimming removed 4 bases at V and 3 bases at J, with 6 bases between. In the original processing: From reference gene primer amplification, estimates of nucleated cell counts were derived. Repertoires were generated with immunoSEQ multiplex PCR, while TCRdb's copy carries only in-frame clones and drops some. V, J and clone size were drawn from that table, and D and trimming were deduced from the DNA. The profile shows 150,000 to 200,000 clones, 80% to 95% of them singletons. The chain joins TRBV6-5 to TRBJ2-2; TRBD2 is a possible D gene (5 bases). Material for sequencing was peripheral blood. This clonotype was sampled from a man over 45 with acute or convalescent COVID-19. The CDR3 bases are TGTGCCAGCAGTTTCGGGGACACCGGGGAGCTGTTTTTT. Amino acids: CASSFGDTGELFF.